This T cell receptor (beta chain) was captured by sequencing in a study of OX40 agonist ivuxolimab in advanced cancers. Overall study: Each patient was given ivuxolimab into a vein every 2 weeks, at 0.01 to 10 mg/kg. Regarding the study as a whole: Within 6 weeks, CD4+ and CD8+ blood T cells expanded clonally at 0.1 to 3.0 mg/kg.

Blood sampling took place at baseline, cycle 4 day 1, and cycle 7 day 1. Generated by immunoSEQ multiplex PCR, the TCRdb table keeps only in-frame clones and is missing some. The table has 55,000 to 80,000 clones, about 89% seen once. Of note for this clone: Its antigen is currently unknown.

The CDR3 length is 13 residues. Germline CDR1 SGHRS, CDR2 YFSETQ. The germline V and J ends were trimmed by 0 bases and 6 bases, with 10 bases remaining between them. The chain is built from TRBV5-1 and TRBJ2-7; D unresolved. The material sequenced was CD4+ or CD8+ T cells sorted from blood, taken in a trial of the OX40 agonist ivuxolimab. The source is an adult with an advanced solid tumor such as melanoma, head and neck, liver or kidney cancer. CDR3 bases: TGCGCCAGCAGCTTGGAAAATAGCCGCGAGCAGTACTTC. Translated, it gives CASSLENSREQYF.